A selection of T cell receptor beta chains follows, all from one sample in a study of cytomegalovirus exposure and HLA in healthy donors. Produced via immunoSEQ multiplex PCR; TCRdb's table is partial and in-frame only. The sample yields some 350,000 clones, around 87% seen once. Sequences were obtained from PBMCs. Every receptor here comes from a woman aged 25-40 years in good health and CMV-seropositive. Each CDR3 is given without its conserved first and last residue.

v_call | cdr3_aa
TRBV4-2 | ASSQGLSSGNQPQH
TRBV5-6 | ASSFDRVKPQH
TRBV10-3 | AISESGPSDTEAF
TRBV30 | ACTATSGRFYEQF
TRBV6-1 | ASSDRPTDTQY
TRBV2 | ASSEPGQNNYGYT
TRBV15 | ATSTVSGSYNEQF
TRBV14 | ASSPLTGQGSGEQY
TRBV2 | ASSRNLAGLSYEQY
TRBV13 | ASSLPGGVTEAF
TRBV9 | ASSGQGAGLEKPQH
TRBV20-1 | SATGTDEQY
TRBV5-6 | ASSLTGVFGYT
TRBV19 | ASSALAGYNEQF
TRBV6-1 | ASSASGGSPKYEQY
TRBV4-1 | ASSQGISGWTEAF
TRBV4-3 | ASSQEGQGFGYT
TRBV28 | ASSLSQGYSNQPQH
TRBV11-3 | ASSLGGRELF
TRBV6-1 | ASSGLAGGINEQF
TRBV7-9 | ASSLTGAGGRDTEAF
TRBV5-1 | ASSFASGHQETQY
TRBV9 | ASSGGPIMDIFYGYT
TRBV7-9 | ASSLTGSHNSPLH
TRBV29-1 | SVAPGQGTEQY
TRBV4-3 | ASSQEIPNREVGISYNEQF